This T cell receptor beta chain was captured by sequencing in a study of T cells in Graves' hyperthyroidism and ophthalmopathy. RNA transcripts served as the template for amplifying TCR beta CDR3 regions. The TCR CDR3 first-round RT-PCR relied on the HTBI primer set. TCRdb fed the multiplex PCR reads into MiXCR, producing one record per CDR3 protein. The sample consists of nearly 600,000 distinct CDR3 sequences, more than 11% of them appearing once. The germline V gene has CDR1 MNHEY and CDR2 SMNVEV (reference sequence). V was shortened by 1 base and J by 1 base, with 12 bases between the two germline ends. The CDR3 is 16 amino acids. This clonotype was detected only a few times. Its matching antigen is unknown. Findings and limits, study-wide: Ophthalmopathy, as predicted by the model, came a median 6.5 months after the prediction.

Hyperthyroidism was newly diagnosed in patients aged 18 to 65 (duration under 2 months). The chain uses TRBV27 and TRBJ2-3, with unresolved D. The sequence was obtained from a woman aged 25 to 39 with Graves' hyperthyroidism that later progressed to Graves' ophthalmopathy. Sequenced material: blood. The CDR3 region has the DNA TGTGCCAGCAGTTTATATCCGGGCCTGGGCACAGATACGCAGTATTTT. Its translation: CASSLYPGLGTDTQYF.